One sample yielded the 11 T cell receptor beta chains listed below, sequenced in a study of spatial heterogeneity in lung cancer. TCRdb reprocessed the 5' RACE reads with MiXCR, giving one entry per CDR3 protein. The data contain some 80,000 distinct CDR3 sequences, around 7.8% of them singletons. Time point denoted: sample taken at primary tumor resection. The sample here was PBMCs, taken at surgery. All receptors come from a male donor with early-stage non-small cell lung cancer.

This clonotype was seen a handful of times. The chain carries TRBV7-2 and TRBJ1-1; D might be TRBD1 (5 bases). CDR3 length: 14 residues. Trimming removed 8 bases from V and 0 bases from J, with 13 bases in between. CDR1 is SGHTA, CDR2 FQGNSA, per germline. CDR3 in DNA: TGTGCCAGCGTTTTAGGCAGGGTGAACACTGAAGCTTTCTTT. It codes for CASVLGRVNTEAFF.

In this sample, this clonotype turned up many times. The V call is TRBV5-1, the J call TRBJ2-7; D unclear. V was trimmed by 4 bases and J by 4 bases, leaving 12 bases between them. This CDR3 is built from 13 residues. Looked up from germline, CDR1 is SGHRS and CDR2 is YFSETQ. CDR3 in amino acids: CASSNGPAYEQYF. CDR3 sequence (DNA): TGCGCCAGCAGCAATGGACCGGCATACGAGCAGTACTTC.

This clonotype was counted between two and nine times. The gene calls are TRBV24-1 and TRBJ2-5; no definite D call. Looked up from germline, CDR1 is KGHDR and CDR2 is SFDVKD. The CDR3 length is 11 residues. Trimming shortened V by 0 bases and J by 5 bases, and 0 bases separated the two germline ends. The CDR3 spells CATSDLETQYF. For the CDR3, the DNA is TGTGCCACCAGTGATTTGGAGACCCAGTACTTC.

This clonotype was counted at least ten times. The V call is TRBV11-3, the J call TRBJ1-4; tentatively, D is TRBD1 (6 bases). Germline CDR1 is SGHNT and CDR2 is YENEEA. This CDR3 has 12 residues. V dropped 5 bases and J dropped 14 bases, with 15 bases sitting between them. The DNA of the CDR3 is TGTGCCAGCAGCACTCCGAAGGGGGGGCTGTTTTTT. Translated: CASSTPKGGLFF.

This clonotype was observed at least ten times. CDR3 protein: CASTGRSGTEAFF. The CDR3 DNA sequence: TGTGCCAGCACCGGACGAAGTGGAACTGAAGCTTTCTTT. J is TRBJ1-1 and V is TRBV7-9; D uncertain. Germline V gene data show CDR1 as SEHNR and CDR2 as FQNEAQ (reference sequence). This CDR3 region has 13 residues. The ends were cut back, 7 bases at V and 5 bases at J, with 14 bases in the middle. The variable domain in full, with the rest retrieved from reference TRBV7-9 and TRBJ1-1, is DTGVSQNPRHKITKRGQNVTFRCDPISEHNRLYWYRQTLGQGPEFLTYFQNEAQLEKSRLLSDRFSAERPKGSFSTLEIQRTEQGDSAMYLCASTGRSGTEAFFGQGTRLTVV.

The chain joins TRBV10-3 to TRBJ1-1; no clear D. Per germline, CDR1 ENHRY and CDR2 SYGVKD. The CDR3 is 14 residues long. The V end lost 0 bases, the J end lost 8 bases, and 13 bases lay between the germline ends. The DNA for the CDR3 is TGTGCCATCAGTGAGTCGATCGGCGGCCGCGAAGCTTTCTTT. It yields the protein CAISESIGGREAFF.

This clonotype came up many times. The chain recombines TRBV27 with TRBJ2-2; possibly TRBD2 for D (6 bases). V was trimmed by 6 bases and J by 1 base, leaving 15 bases between them. This CDR3 region has 16 residues. Germline CDR1 MNHEY, CDR2 SMNVEV (reference sequence). CDR3 DNA: TGTGCCAGCAGGCTGGAGGAGGGGCTGAACACCGGGGAGCTGTTTTTT. This codes for CASRLEEGLNTGELFF.

This clonotype was recorded many times. The V call is TRBV10-3, the J call TRBJ2-6; possible D gene TRBD1, 6 bases. V was clipped by 0 bases and J by 1 base, with 10 bases between them. The CDR3 runs 17 residues. Germline assignment: CDR1 ENHRY and CDR2 SYGVKD. CDR3: CAISESKGESGANVLTF. Here the CDR3 DNA reads TGTGCCATCAGTGAGTCGAAGGGGGAGTCTGGGGCCAACGTCCTGACTTTC.

This clonotype was seen many times. The J gene is TRBJ2-1, the V gene TRBV7-2; 12 bases are shared with TRBD2. The CDR3 extends over 15 amino acids. The V and J ends lost 5 bases and 10 bases, in that order; junction bases with no gene match: 9. Per germline, CDR1 SGHTA and CDR2 FQGNSA. CDR3 residues: CASSTMSSGRAEQFF. CDR3 coding DNA: TGTGCCAGCAGCACCATGTCTAGCGGGAGGGCCGAGCAGTTCTTC. The complete variable domain, with remaining parts taken from reference TRBV7-2 and TRBJ2-1, reads GAGVSQSPSNKVTEKGKDVELRCDPISGHTALYWYRQSLGQGLEFLIYFQGNSAPDKSGLPSDRFSAERTGGSVSTLTIQRTQQEDSAVYLCASSTMSSGRAEQFFGPGTRLTVL.

This clonotype was seen a few times. The chain couples TRBV12-3 or TRBV12-4 to TRBJ2-5, with unresolved D. The CDR3 is 13 residues long. Trimming took off 5 bases at V and 4 bases at J, with 11 bases between the two ends. CDR3 nucleotide sequence: TGTGCCAGCAGTCCAAACAGTAGAGAGACCCAGTACTTC. Translating it yields CASSPNSRETQYF.

The CDR3 spells CASQAGTYNEQFF. The CDR3 DNA reads TGTGCCAGCCAGGCGGGAACCTACAATGAGCAGTTCTTC. The V call is TRBV6-6, the J call TRBJ2-1; D is perhaps TRBD2 (6 bases). Trimming took off 8 bases at V and 2 bases at J, with 10 bases between the two ends. The CDR3 length is 13 residues. Germline V gene lookup returns CDR1 MNHNY and CDR2 SVGAGI (reference sequence).